This passage covers 10 T cell receptor beta chains from one sample sequenced in a study of blood T cell repertoires in COVID-19. Sequenced by immunoSEQ multiplex PCR; TCRdb stores in-frame clones only, minus some. The sample carries about 370,000 clones, more than 85% recorded once. The sequenced sample was PBMCs or T cells enriched from blood (not recorded which). Receptors were obtained from a woman aged 35 to 49 who had been exposed to COVID-19.

The chain links TRBV10-2 to TRBJ1-5; 8 bases match TRBD1. Germline CDR1 is WSHSY and CDR2 is SAAADI. The ends lost 7 bases at V and 8 bases at J; junction bases unmatched: 4. This CDR3 is built from 12 residues. CDR3 sequence (DNA): TGCGCCAGCAATACAGGGGGGGAGCCCCAGCATTTT. Translating gives CASNTGGEPQHF.

J is TRBJ1-1 and V is TRBV3-1 (or the pseudogene TRBV3-2); 10 bases are shared with TRBD1. Trimming at V came to 4 bases and at J to 7 bases, leaving 6 bases not matched to a gene. The CDR3 runs to 14 residues. Germline V lookup: CDR1 LGHDT, CDR2 YNNKEL (reference sequence). CDR3 protein: CASSLRTGGGEAFF. Written as DNA, the CDR3 is TGTGCCAGCAGCCTTCGGACAGGGGGAGGTGAAGCTTTCTTT.

The rearrangement uses TRBV3-1 (or the pseudogene TRBV3-2) and TRBJ1-1; TRBD1 agrees at 8 bases. The CDR3 spans 17 residues. Germline V CDR1 and CDR2: LGHDT, YNNKEL (reference sequence). The V and J ends lost 1 base and 8 bases, in that order; junction bases with no gene match: 15. The CDR3 nucleotides read TGTGCCAGCAGCCAAGGGGGCAGGGGGCCTGGAAGAGGGGAAGCTTTCTTT. Protein product: CASSQGGRGPGRGEAFF.

The rearrangement joins TRBV4-1 to TRBJ1-2; 7 bases are shared with TRBD1. Germline CDR1 is MGHRA and CDR2 is YSYEKL. The CDR3 totals 18 residues. The trim removed 2 bases at V and 1 base at J, leaving 13 bases unmatched. The CDR3 sequence: CASSQPNRDSPINYGYTF. DNA for the CDR3: TGCGCCAGCAGCCAACCCAATCGGGACAGCCCCATTAACTATGGCTACACCTTC.

This clone was seen a few times. The chain is built from TRBV7-2 and TRBJ2-1; D might be TRBD2 (5 bases). Trimming removed 2 bases from V and 5 bases from J, with 16 bases in between. This CDR3 contains 16 residues. Germline CDR1 SGHTA, CDR2 FQGNSA. CDR3 residues: CASSLRRATHDNEQFF. CDR3 sequence (DNA): TGTGCCAGCAGCTTAAGGCGGGCCACCCATGACAATGAGCAGTTCTTC.

J is TRBJ1-1 and V is TRBV18; D ambiguous. The CDR3 is 11 amino acids. V shed 2 bases and J shed 5 bases, with 3 bases lying between them. CDR1 and CDR2 (germline): KGHSH, LQKENI. CDR3 DNA: TGTGCCAGCTCACCAACTACTGAAGCTTTCTTT. It is translated as CASSPTTEAFF.

The chain joins TRBV10-3 to TRBJ1-2; 7 bases are a match to TRBD1. There are 13 residues in the CDR3. Germline-derived CDR1 and CDR2 are ENHRY and SYGVKD. J was trimmed by 8 bases and V by 3 bases; bases with no gene match: 6. CDR3 nucleotides: TGTGCCATCAGTGAAGACAGGGTCGAGGGCTACACCTTC. Translation gives CAISEDRVEGYTF.

This clone appeared a single time. The chain joins TRBV19 to TRBJ1-6; possibly TRBD1 for D (6 bases). The CDR3 spans 13 residues. Germline CDR1 reads LNHDA; CDR2 reads SQIVND (reference sequence). With 2 bases removed from V and 7 bases from J, the gap between germline ends came to 6 bases. The CDR3 nucleotides read TGTGCCAGTAGTATAACAGGGAATTCACCCCTCCACTTT. As protein: CASSITGNSPLHF.

V usage is TRBV12-3 or TRBV12-4 and J usage is TRBJ2-5; a possible D gene is TRBD2 (6 bases). The CDR3 contains 13 residues. Trimming removed 7 bases from V and 5 bases from J, with 14 bases in between. The CDR3 DNA is TGTGCCAGCAAGGCTGGGGGGTCGGAGACCCAGTACTTC. Translation: CASKAGGSETQYF.

The chain links TRBV29-1 to TRBJ2-3; 10 bases align to TRBD2. Germline trimming cut 6 bases from V and 4 bases from J; bases unmatched to any gene: 7. The CDR3 extends over 14 amino acids. Germline assignment: CDR1 SQVTM and CDR2 ANQGSEA. Here the CDR3 reads CSVISGRQADTQYF. For the CDR3, the DNA is TGCAGCGTCATTAGCGGGAGGCAGGCAGATACGCAGTATTTT.